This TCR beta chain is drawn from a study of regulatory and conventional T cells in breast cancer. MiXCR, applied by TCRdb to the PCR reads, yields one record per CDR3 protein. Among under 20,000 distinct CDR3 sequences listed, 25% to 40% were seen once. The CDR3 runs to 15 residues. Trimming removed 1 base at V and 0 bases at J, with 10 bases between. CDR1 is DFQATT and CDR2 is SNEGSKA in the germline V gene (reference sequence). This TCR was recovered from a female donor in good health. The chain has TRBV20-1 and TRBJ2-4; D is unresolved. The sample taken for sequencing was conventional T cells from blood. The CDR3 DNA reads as TGCAGTGCTAGAGTCGGTCAGCTAGCCAAAAACATTCAGTACTTC. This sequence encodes CSARVGQLAKNIQYF.